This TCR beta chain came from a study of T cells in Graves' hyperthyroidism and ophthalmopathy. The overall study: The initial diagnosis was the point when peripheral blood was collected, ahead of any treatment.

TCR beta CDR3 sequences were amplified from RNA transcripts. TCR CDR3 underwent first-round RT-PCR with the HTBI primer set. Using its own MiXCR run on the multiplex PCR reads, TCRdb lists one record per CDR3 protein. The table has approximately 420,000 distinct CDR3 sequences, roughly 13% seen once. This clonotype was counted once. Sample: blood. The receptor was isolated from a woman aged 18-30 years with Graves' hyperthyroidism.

For the CDR3, the DNA is TGTGCCACCAGTAGTTGGGGAGAGCAGTTCTTC. Protein sequence: CATSSWGEQFF. The chain recombines TRBV24-1 with TRBJ2-1; no clear D. The CDR3 length is 11 residues. V was trimmed by 6 bases and J by 10 bases, leaving 9 bases between them. Germline CDR1 and CDR2: KGHDR and SFDVKD.